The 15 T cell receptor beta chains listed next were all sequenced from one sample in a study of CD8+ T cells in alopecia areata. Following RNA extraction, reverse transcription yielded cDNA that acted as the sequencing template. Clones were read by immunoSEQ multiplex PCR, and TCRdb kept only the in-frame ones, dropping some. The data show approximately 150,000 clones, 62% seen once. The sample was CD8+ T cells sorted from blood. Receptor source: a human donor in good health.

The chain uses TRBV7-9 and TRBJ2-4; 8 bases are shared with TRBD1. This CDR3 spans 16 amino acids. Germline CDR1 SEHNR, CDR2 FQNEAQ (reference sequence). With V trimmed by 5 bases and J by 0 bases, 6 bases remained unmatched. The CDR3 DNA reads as TGTGCCAGCAGCCTCGGACAGGGTAGAGCCAAAAACATTCAGTACTTC. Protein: CASSLGQGRAKNIQYF.

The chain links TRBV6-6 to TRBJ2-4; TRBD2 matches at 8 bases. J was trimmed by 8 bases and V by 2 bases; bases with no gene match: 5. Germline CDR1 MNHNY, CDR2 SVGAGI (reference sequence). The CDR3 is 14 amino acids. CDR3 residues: CASSYREGRDIQYF. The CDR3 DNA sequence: TGTGCCAGCAGTTACCGGGAGGGACGGGACATTCAGTACTTC.

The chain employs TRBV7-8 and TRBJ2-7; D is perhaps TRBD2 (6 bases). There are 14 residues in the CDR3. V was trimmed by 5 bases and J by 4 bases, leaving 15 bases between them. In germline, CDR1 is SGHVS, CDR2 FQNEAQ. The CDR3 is CASSGGTGPYEQYF. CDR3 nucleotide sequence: TGTGCCAGCAGCGGAGGGACCGGCCCATACGAGCAGTACTTC.

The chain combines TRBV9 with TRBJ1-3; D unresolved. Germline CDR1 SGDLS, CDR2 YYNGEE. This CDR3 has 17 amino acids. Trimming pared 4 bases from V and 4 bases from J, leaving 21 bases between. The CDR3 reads CASSPHPPRVPGNTIYF. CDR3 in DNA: TGTGCCAGCAGCCCCCACCCGCCGCGGGTACCGGGAAACACCATATATTTT.

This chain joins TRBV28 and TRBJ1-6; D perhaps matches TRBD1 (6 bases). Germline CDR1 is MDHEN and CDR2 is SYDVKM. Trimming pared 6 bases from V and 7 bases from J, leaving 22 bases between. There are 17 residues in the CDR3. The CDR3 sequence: CASRSPIQTGPNSPLHF. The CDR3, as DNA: TGTGCCAGCAGGAGTCCAATTCAGACAGGACCAAATTCACCCCTCCACTTT.

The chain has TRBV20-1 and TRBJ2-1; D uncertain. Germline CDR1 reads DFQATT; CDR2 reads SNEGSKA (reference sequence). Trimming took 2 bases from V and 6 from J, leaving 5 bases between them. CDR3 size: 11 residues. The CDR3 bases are TGCAGTGCTAGACCTCGCAATGAGCAGTTCTTC. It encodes CSARPRNEQFF.

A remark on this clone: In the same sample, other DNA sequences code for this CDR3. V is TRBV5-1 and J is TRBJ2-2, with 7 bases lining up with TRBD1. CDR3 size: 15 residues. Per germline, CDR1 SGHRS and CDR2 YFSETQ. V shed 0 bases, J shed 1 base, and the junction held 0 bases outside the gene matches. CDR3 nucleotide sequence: TGCGCCAGCAGCTTGGACAGGGGGAACACCGGGGAGCTGTTTTTT. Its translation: CASSLDRGNTGELFF.

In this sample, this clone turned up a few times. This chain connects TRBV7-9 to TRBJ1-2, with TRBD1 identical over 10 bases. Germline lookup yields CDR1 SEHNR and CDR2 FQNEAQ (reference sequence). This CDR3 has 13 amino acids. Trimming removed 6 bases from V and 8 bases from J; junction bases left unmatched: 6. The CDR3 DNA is TGTGCCAGCAGTCAAGGGGACAGGGGCGGCTACACCTTC. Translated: CASSQGDRGGYTF.

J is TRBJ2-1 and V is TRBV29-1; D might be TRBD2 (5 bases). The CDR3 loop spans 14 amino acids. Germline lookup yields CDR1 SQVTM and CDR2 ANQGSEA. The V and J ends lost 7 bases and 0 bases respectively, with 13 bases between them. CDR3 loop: CSAVDGNSYNEQFF. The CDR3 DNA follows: TGCAGCGCCGTGGACGGGAACTCCTACAATGAGCAGTTCTTC.

The CDR3 here is CAWRASSYEQYF. CDR3 coding DNA: TGTGCCTGGAGGGCCAGCTCCTACGAGCAGTACTTC. The chain recombines TRBV30 with TRBJ2-7; D is undetermined. This CDR3 has 12 amino acids. Between the trimmed V and J ends, which lost 3 bases and 0 bases, there was a span of 6 bases. Looked up from germline, CDR1 is GTSNPN and CDR2 is SVGIG (reference sequence). Full variable domain (outside the CDR3, taken from reference TRBV30 and TRBJ2-7): SQTIHQWPATLVQPVGSPLSLECTVEGTSNPNLYWYRQAAGRGLQLLFYSVGIGQISSEVPQNLSASRPQDRQFILSSKKLLLSDSGFYLCAWRASSYEQYFGPGTRLTVT.

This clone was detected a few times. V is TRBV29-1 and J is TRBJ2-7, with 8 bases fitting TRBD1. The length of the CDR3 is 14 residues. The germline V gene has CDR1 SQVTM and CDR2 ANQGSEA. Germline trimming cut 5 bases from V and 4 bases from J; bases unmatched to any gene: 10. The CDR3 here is CSVPLHRGSYEQYF. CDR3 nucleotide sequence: TGCAGCGTTCCACTCCACAGGGGGTCATACGAGCAGTACTTC.

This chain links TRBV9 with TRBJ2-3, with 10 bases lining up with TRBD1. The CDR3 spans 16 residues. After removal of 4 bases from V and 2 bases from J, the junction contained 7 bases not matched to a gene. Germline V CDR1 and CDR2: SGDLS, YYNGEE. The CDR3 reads CASSPGQGGITDTQYF. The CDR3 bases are TGTGCCAGCAGCCCTGGACAGGGGGGCATCACAGATACGCAGTATTTT.

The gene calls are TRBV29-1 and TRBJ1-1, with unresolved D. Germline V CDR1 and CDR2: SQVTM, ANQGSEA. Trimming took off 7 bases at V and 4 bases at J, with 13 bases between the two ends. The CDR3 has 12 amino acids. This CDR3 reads CSATEGATEAFF. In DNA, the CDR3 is TGCAGCGCAACCGAGGGAGCCACTGAAGCTTTCTTT.

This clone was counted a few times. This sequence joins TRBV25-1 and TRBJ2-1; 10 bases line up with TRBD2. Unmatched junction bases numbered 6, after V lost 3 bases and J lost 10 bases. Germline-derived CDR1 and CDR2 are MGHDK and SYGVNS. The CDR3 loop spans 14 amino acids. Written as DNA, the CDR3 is TGTGCCAGCAGTGAGCTAGCGGGGGCGGGGGAGCAGTTCTTC. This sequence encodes CASSELAGAGEQFF. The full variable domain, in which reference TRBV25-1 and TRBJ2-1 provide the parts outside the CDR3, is EADIYQTPRYLVIGTGKKITLECSQTMGHDKMYWYQQDPGMELHLIHYSYGVNSTEKGDLSSESTVSRIRTEHFPLTLESARPSHTSQYLCASSELAGAGEQFFGPGTRLTVL.

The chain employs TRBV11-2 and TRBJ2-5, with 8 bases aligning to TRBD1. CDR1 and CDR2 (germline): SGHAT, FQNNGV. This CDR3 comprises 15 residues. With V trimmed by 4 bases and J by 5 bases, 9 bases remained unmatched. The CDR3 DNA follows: TGTGCCAGCAGCTACATGGGGACAGGATCGGAGACCCAGTACTTC. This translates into CASSYMGTGSETQYF.